The rows below give T cell receptor beta chains drawn from one sample of a study of beta chain features in type 1 diabetes. Assay used: immunoSEQ multiplex PCR; TCRdb lists only in-frame clones, some missing. Of fewer than 30,000 clones listed, nearly 70% are singletons. Sequencing was carried out using Tregs from blood. Receptors originate from a woman aged 40-49 years in good health. Each CDR3 is given with its conserved first and last residue. Each record gives: D gene, V gene, clone size, J gene, CDR3 protein, CDR3 DNA. A D gene is named only where the DNA matches it firmly. The size of a clone is reported for some rows only, either as once, few or many, or as a class for expanded clones.

d_gene: -
v_gene: TRBV11-2
abundance: -
j_gene: TRBJ1-3
CDR3aa: CASSFQGVGNTIYF
CDR3nt: TGTGCCAGCAGCTTCCAGGGTGTTGGAAACACCATATATTTT

d_gene: -
v_gene: TRBV11-2
abundance: -
j_gene: TRBJ2-2
CDR3aa: CASSPGHRNTGELFF
CDR3nt: TGTGCCAGCAGCCCGGGTCACCGGAACACCGGGGAGCTGTTTTTT

d_gene: -
v_gene: TRBV2
abundance: -
j_gene: TRBJ1-6
CDR3aa: CASKYTGDSPLHF
CDR3nt: TGTGCCAGCAAATATACAGGTGATTCACCCCTCCACTTT

d_gene: -
v_gene: TRBV11-2
abundance: -
j_gene: TRBJ1-1
CDR3aa: CASSLAGITEAFF
CDR3nt: TGTGCCAGCAGCTTAGCAGGGATCACTGAAGCTTTCTTT

d_gene: TRBD1
v_gene: TRBV6-5
abundance: -
j_gene: TRBJ1-5
CDR3aa: CASSFTGAQPQHF
CDR3nt: TGTGCCAGCAGTTTCACAGGGGCTCAGCCCCAGCATTTT

d_gene: -
v_gene: TRBV19
abundance: once
j_gene: TRBJ1-1
CDR3aa: CASKRLNTEAFF
CDR3nt: TGTGCCAGTAAGCGGTTGAACACTGAAGCTTTCTTT

d_gene: -
v_gene: TRBV6-1
abundance: -
j_gene: TRBJ1-2
CDR3aa: CASSTGTPGVGYTF
CDR3nt: TGTGCCAGCAGTACGGGGACACCCGGTGTTGGCTACACCTTC

d_gene: -
v_gene: TRBV6-5
abundance: -
j_gene: TRBJ2-7
CDR3aa: CASSYSGQGYEQYF
CDR3nt: TGTGCCAGCAGTTACTCGGGGCAGGGCTACGAGCAGTACTTC

d_gene: -
v_gene: TRBV6-5
abundance: -
j_gene: TRBJ2-6
CDR3aa: CASSWLAGANVLTF
CDR3nt: TGTGCCAGCAGTTGGCTCGCTGGGGCCAACGTCCTGACTTTC

d_gene: -
v_gene: TRBV11-2
abundance: -
j_gene: TRBJ2-6
CDR3aa: CASSLDKGGNGANVLTF
CDR3nt: TGTGCCAGCAGCTTAGATAAGGGCGGGAACGGGGCCAACGTCCTGACTTTC